This TCR beta chain emerged from a study of T cells in Graves' hyperthyroidism and ophthalmopathy. Patients were excluded for uncontrolled infection, other autoimmune disease, pregnancy or lactation. The source material, RNA transcripts, was used to amplify TCR beta CDR3 regions. The HTBI set primed first-round TCR CDR3 RT-PCR. TCRdb re-analysed the multiplex PCR reads in MiXCR, keeping a single row per CDR3 protein. Found here are hundreds of thousands of distinct CDR3 sequences, roughly 25% of them singletons; the top ten hold approximately 11%. This CDR3 is built from 14 residues. V was cut by 1 base and J by 0 bases, with 4 bases left in between. The germline V gene has CDR1 SNHLY and CDR2 FYNNEI.

The chain couples TRBV2 to TRBJ1-3; D is unresolved. The TCR originated in a woman aged 25 to 45 with Graves' ophthalmopathy. The source material was blood. Here the CDR3 DNA reads TGTGCCAGCAGTGAAGAACACTCTGGAAACACCATATATTTT. Its protein product is CASSEEHSGNTIYF.